This T cell receptor (beta chain) was captured in a study of T cells in Graves' hyperthyroidism and ophthalmopathy. On the study more broadly: Staff took peripheral blood when the initial diagnosis was made, before any treatment began. Study-wide points: Researchers found most expanded thyroid clonotypes above 0.001 in blood as well. Ophthalmopathy onset followed model prediction by a median approximately 6.2 months.

The TCR beta CDR3 regions underwent amplification using RNA transcripts as the source. Researchers ran a first-round RT-PCR on the TCR CDR3 using the HTBI primer set. TCRdb recomputed calls from the multiplex PCR reads with MiXCR, one row per CDR3 protein. The table lists 560,000 or so distinct CDR3 sequences, about 20% of them singletons. Patients were excluded for uncontrolled infection, other autoimmune disease, pregnancy or lactation. Trimming cost V 4 bases and J 1 base, with 15 bases left between them. Germline V gene lookup returns CDR1 SGHRS and CDR2 YFSETQ. The CDR3 has 15 amino acids. Notes on this clonotype: What it binds is unknown.

The chain is built from TRBV5-1 and TRBJ2-7; D may match TRBD1 or TRBD2 (5 bases each). The sequence was collected from a man between 40 and 49 years old with Graves' ophthalmopathy. The specimen sequenced was blood. CDR3 in amino acids: CASSEKGWGSYEQYF. In DNA form, the CDR3 reads TGCGCCAGCAGCGAGAAAGGGTGGGGGTCCTACGAGCAGTACTTC.